The count of the clone carrying this T cell receptor (beta chain) is one. Its antigen is undetermined. TCRdb independently ran MiXCR on the reads; one entry per CDR3 protein. Found here are just over 300,000 distinct CDR3 sequences, about 17% of them singletons; the top ten hold around 12%. The sample is drawn from a study of T cell repertoires in cytomegalovirus infection. Study summary: Matching HLA type and CMV infection were both indicated by public TCR beta signatures.

Study-wide results and caveats: CMV-specific HLA-C-restricted TCR beta clonotypes dominated the ex vivo response. Cumulative frequency (of public TCR beta family members) identified carriers of CMV plus the relevant HLA.

Losses at the gene ends were 7 bases for V and 6 bases for J; bases not matched to a gene: 3. The CDR3 sequence is 12 residues long. The V gene's germline CDR1 is MDHEN and CDR2 SYDVKM. Sample: PBMCs. This receptor was taken from a human donor in good health (CMV status not recorded). Some clones in this sample may be carry-over from other donors' samples. The J gene is TRBJ1-2, the V gene TRBV28; 9 nucleotides align to TRBD1. The CDR3 DNA is TGTGCCAGCACCCGGACAGGGGATGGCTACACCTTC. As protein: CASTRTGDGYTF.